This T cell receptor beta chain was retrieved from a study of blood T cell repertoires in COVID-19. At the level of the study: Collection of acute and convalescent COVID-19 samples took place in the United States, Italy and Spain. Nucleic acid was either cDNA or gDNA, and it came from T cells, B-cell-depleted T cells, or PBMCs.

This CDR3 has 14 residues. Between the trimmed V and J ends, which lost 0 bases and 1 base, there was a span of 6 bases. The germline gives CDR1 SGHTA, CDR2 FQGTGA. In the original processing: Estimated nucleated cell counts came from reference gene primer amplification. Produced via immunoSEQ multiplex PCR; TCRdb's table is partial and in-frame only. D and trimming were read from the DNA, whereas the V and J calls and clone size are those reported in that table. The sample has 190,000 or so clones, 94% seen once. Seattle's enrolled individuals joined amid active infection and were then monitored longitudinally.

The material sequenced was peripheral blood. This chain uses TRBV7-3 with TRBJ1-1; D gene ambiguous. The receptor's source is a man aged 30 to 39 with COVID-19, enrolled during active disease. DNA of the CDR3: TGTGCCAGCAGCTTAACGTCAGGGAACACTGAAGCTTTCTTT. Translated: CASSLTSGNTEAFF. The complete variable domain, with remaining parts taken from reference TRBV7-3 and TRBJ1-1, reads GAGVSQTPSNKVTEKGKYVELRCDPISGHTALYWYRQSLGQGPEFLIYFQGTGAADDSGLPNDRFFAVRPEGSVSTLKIQRTERGDSAVYLCASSLTSGNTEAFFGQGTRLTVV.